This T cell receptor beta chain was sequenced for a study of cytomegalovirus exposure and HLA in healthy donors. General study results and limits: In an earlier analysis, most TCR beta V segments were productive about 87% or about 30% of the time. There was a cluster of highly shared sequence variants that was likely a sequencing artifact. A later analysis found TCR association rates differed by HLA locus, highest for DRB1 and lowest for HLA-C.

For this clone: As yet, its antigen is unknown.

PCR primers comprised 60 Vbeta and 13 Jbeta primers. TCRdb keeps only in-frame clones here, not all; method: immunoSEQ multiplex PCR. The repertoire holds 120,000 or so clones, with approximately 68% as singletons. The CDR3 has 14 amino acids. Trimming took 7 bases from V and 1 from J, leaving 12 bases between them. In germline, CDR1 is SGHTA, CDR2 FQGNSA. The sequence derives from a man aged 30 to 45 in good health and CMV-seropositive. This sequence joins TRBV7-2 and TRBJ2-3; D perhaps matches TRBD2 (6 bases). Sequencing was carried out using PBMCs. The CDR3 is CASKRDSRTDTQYF. CDR3 nucleotides: TGTGCCAGCAAACGGGACTCCCGCACAGATACGCAGTATTTT. The whole variable domain, filled in from reference TRBV7-2 and TRBJ2-3, reads GAGVSQSPSNKVTEKGKDVELRCDPISGHTALYWYRQSLGQGLEFLIYFQGNSAPDKSGLPSDRFSAERTGGSVSTLTIQRTQQEDSAVYLCASKRDSRTDTQYFGPGTRLTVL.